The present T cell receptor (beta chain) was sequenced within a study of OX40 agonist ivuxolimab in advanced cancers. The study's findings and limits: Relatively little clonal expansion, among the lowest observed, appeared in partial responders at 0.1-3.0 mg/kg. The antigens recognized by the expanded peripheral T cells, that is their antigen specificity, were not determined. The CD4+ and CD8+ T cells in the blood had expanded clonally by week 6 at 0.1 to 3.0 mg/kg.

This clone is a singleton in its sample. Its target is not known. TCRdb keeps only in-frame clones here, not all; method: immunoSEQ multiplex PCR. The table lists 82,000 or so clones, 75% to 90% of them singletons. The source of this sequence is an adult with an advanced solid tumor such as melanoma, head and neck, liver or kidney cancer. Here the sequenced sample was CD4+ or CD8+ T cells sorted from blood, taken in a trial of the OX40 agonist ivuxolimab.

The CDR3: CASSLGGLAGSPDTQYF. The CDR3, as DNA: TGTGCCAGCAGTTTAGGGGGATTAGCGGGGAGCCCAGATACGCAGTATTTT. The chain recombines TRBV28 with TRBJ2-3; 8 nucleotides line up with TRBD2. This CDR3 comprises 17 residues. The J segment lost 4 bases and the V segment lost 2 bases, leaving 11 bases of the junction unmatched. The germline V gene encodes CDR1 MDHEN and CDR2 SYDVKM.